A selection of T cell receptor beta chains follows, all from one sample in a study of immune evolution from preneoplasia to lung adenocarcinoma. TCRdb's table, derived via immunoSEQ multiplex PCR, lists solely in-frame clones and lacks some. The sample holds about 7,800 clones, around 77% seen once. The sequenced material came from FFPE lung adenocarcinoma in situ tissue. These TCRs come from an older donor with lung adenocarcinoma. Some clones in this sample may be carry-over from other donors' samples. The CDR3 runs from the conserved cysteine through the conserved F or W. The D gene is left open where the match is weak. Clone size, where shown, is once, few, many, or a class for clones that have expanded.

CDR3	J	D	size	V
CASSVDLTGELFF	TRBJ2-2	.	.	TRBV9
CASSLGGFARTQYF	TRBJ2-5	.	.	TRBV27
CASKLDRMNTEAFF	TRBJ1-1	TRBD1	few	TRBV6-5
CAWGGSTGIEKLFF	TRBJ1-4	.	.	TRBV30
CASSLNRGGVGEQYF	TRBJ2-7	.	.	TRBV18
CASSLLLTGVGNTGELFF	TRBJ2-2	.	.	TRBV5-1
CASTFDRLDGYTF	TRBJ1-2	.	.	TRBV7-2
CASSLGPDQETQYF	TRBJ2-5	.	.	TRBV11-3
CASSPPGGGTGELFF	TRBJ2-2	.	.	TRBV18
CAWNAQATGELFF	TRBJ2-2	.	few	TRBV30
CASSLSTGTGAEAFF	TRBJ1-1	TRBD1	few	TRBV7-9
CASSQRPGGSEAFF	TRBJ1-1	.	.	TRBV7-2
CASSQGGTGAYGYTF	TRBJ1-2	TRBD1	.	TRBV4-1
CASSPGGGDGKLFF	TRBJ1-4	.	.	TRBV5-4
CSVGEDSRNTIYF	TRBJ1-3	.	.	TRBV29-1
CASTHGAGANVLTF	TRBJ2-6	.	.	TRBV19
CASSIDPANTEAFF	TRBJ1-1	.	few	TRBV19
CASSYQGSLYTEAFF	TRBJ1-1	.	.	TRBV5-1
CASSLGVWADYNYGYTF	TRBJ1-2	.	.	TRBV5-5
CASSTTQQVPLHF	TRBJ1-6	.	.	TRBV19
CSVGGDRDRGAYEQYF	TRBJ2-7	TRBD1	.	TRBV29-1
CASSLRDSEGIQYF	TRBJ2-4	TRBD1	.	TRBV9
CASSQSSESHYGYTF	TRBJ1-2	.	.	TRBV5-1
CASRGTSNTDTQYF	TRBJ2-3	.	.	TRBV6-1
CATRDGGAAQETQYF	TRBJ2-5	.	.	TRBV15
CASSFGPGQYYGYTF	TRBJ1-2	.	.	TRBV28
CASSYGVGDRGINQPQHF	TRBJ1-5	TRBD1	.	TRBV19
CASSIGLAGTEQFF	TRBJ2-1	TRBD2	.	TRBV19
CASSHKRALQETQYF	TRBJ2-5	.	.	TRBV14
CASSSSGDTDTQYF	TRBJ2-3	.	.	TRBV7-3
CSVEEAGNEQFF	TRBJ2-1	.	once	TRBV29-1
CASRNSGSLGEQFF	TRBJ2-1	TRBD2	.	TRBV19
CASSLEGQPQHF	TRBJ1-5	.	.	TRBV28
CASNGGMRTEAFF	TRBJ1-1	.	few	TRBV2
CASRTANSPLHF	TRBJ1-6	.	few	TRBV27
CASSRHPGSEAFF	TRBJ1-1	.	.	TRBV18
CASSKRGGKLSGQYF	TRBJ2-5	.	.	TRBV9
CSARDGYGYTF	TRBJ1-2	.	.	TRBV20-1
CASSTQRGRTDTQYF	TRBJ2-3	TRBD2	.	TRBV7-3
CASSLEQYTGELFF	TRBJ2-2	.	.	TRBV5-1
CASSVDTRYQETQYF	TRBJ2-5	.	.	TRBV9
CASSPQGYYGYTF	TRBJ1-2	.	.	TRBV18
CASSEASGGPDTQYF	TRBJ2-3	TRBD2	.	TRBV6-1
CASSTTGPNNSPLHF	TRBJ1-6	.	.	TRBV6-6
CASSEASGLSGNTIYF	TRBJ1-3	.	.	TRBV2
CASTLTGTDQETQYF	TRBJ2-5	.	.	TRBV27
CASSRTEETEAFF	TRBJ1-1	.	.	TRBV25-1
CSARGPSGYTF	TRBJ1-2	.	.	TRBV20-1
CASTLRGAQETQYF	TRBJ2-5	.	.	TRBV7-9
CASSLTGTTEAFF	TRBJ1-1	.	once	TRBV2
CASSLGRVIEQYF	TRBJ2-7	.	.	TRBV5-5
CASSYGGGYTEAFF	TRBJ1-1	.	.	TRBV11-2
CAWTRSGQPQHF	TRBJ1-5	.	.	TRBV30